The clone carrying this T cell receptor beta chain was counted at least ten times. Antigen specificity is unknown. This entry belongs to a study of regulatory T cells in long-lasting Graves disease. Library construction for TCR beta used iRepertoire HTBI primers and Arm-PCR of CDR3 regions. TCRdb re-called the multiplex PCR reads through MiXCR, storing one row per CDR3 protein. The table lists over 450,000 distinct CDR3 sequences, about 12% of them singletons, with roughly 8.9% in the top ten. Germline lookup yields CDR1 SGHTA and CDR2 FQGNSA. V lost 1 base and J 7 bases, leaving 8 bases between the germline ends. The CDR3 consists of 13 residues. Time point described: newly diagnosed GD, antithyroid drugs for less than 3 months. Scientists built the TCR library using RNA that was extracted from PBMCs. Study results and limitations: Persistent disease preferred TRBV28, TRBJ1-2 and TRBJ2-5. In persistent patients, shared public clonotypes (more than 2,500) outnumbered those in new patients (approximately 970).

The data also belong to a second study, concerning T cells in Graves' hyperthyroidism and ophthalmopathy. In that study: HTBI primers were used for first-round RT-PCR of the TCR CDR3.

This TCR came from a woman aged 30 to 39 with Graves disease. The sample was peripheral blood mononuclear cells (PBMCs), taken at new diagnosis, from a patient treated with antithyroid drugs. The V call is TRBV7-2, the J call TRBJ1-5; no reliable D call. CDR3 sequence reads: CASSLGNWQPQHF. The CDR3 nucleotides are TGTGCCAGCAGCTTAGGTAACTGGCAGCCCCAGCATTTT.